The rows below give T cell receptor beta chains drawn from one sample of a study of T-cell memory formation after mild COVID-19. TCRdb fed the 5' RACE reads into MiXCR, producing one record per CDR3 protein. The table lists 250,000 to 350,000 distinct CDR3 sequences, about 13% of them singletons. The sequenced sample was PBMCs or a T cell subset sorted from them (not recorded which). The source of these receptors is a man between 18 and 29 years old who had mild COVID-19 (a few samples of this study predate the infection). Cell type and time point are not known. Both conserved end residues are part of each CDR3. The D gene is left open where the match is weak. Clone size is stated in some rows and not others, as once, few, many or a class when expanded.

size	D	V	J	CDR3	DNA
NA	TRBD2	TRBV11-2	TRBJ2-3	CASSISSGGLASTDTQYF	TGTGCCAGCAGCATATCTAGCGGGGGGCTTGCTAGCACAGATACGCAGTATTTT
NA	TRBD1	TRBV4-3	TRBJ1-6	CASSRPGQRNSPLHF	TGCGCCAGCAGCCGCCCGGGACAGCGTAATTCACCCCTCCACTTT
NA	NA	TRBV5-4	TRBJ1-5	CASSQGLPGNQPQHF	TGTGCCAGCAGCCAGGGACTTCCAGGGAATCAGCCCCAGCATTTT
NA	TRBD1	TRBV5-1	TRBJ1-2	CASRQTGTYTF	TGCGCCAGCAGGCAGACAGGGACCTACACCTTC
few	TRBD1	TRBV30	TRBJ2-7	CAWRDRQTGEQYF	TGTGCCTGGCGGGACAGGCAGACGGGCGAGCAGTACTTC
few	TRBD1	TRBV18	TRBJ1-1	CASSPTGENTEAFF	TGTGCCAGCTCACCGACAGGGGAGAACACTGAAGCTTTCTTT
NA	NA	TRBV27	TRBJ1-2	CASSLVQGRAGYTF	TGTGCCAGCAGCCTGGTCCAGGGCCGTGCAGGCTACACCTTC
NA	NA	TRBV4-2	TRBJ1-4	CASSQDLGRGNEKLFF	TGTGCCAGCAGCCAAGACCTGGGCAGGGGTAATGAAAAACTGTTTTTT
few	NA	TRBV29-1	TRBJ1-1	CSVGGLGDSEAGLYTEAFF	TGCAGCGTCGGAGGCCTCGGGGACTCGGAAGCAGGCCTTTACACTGAAGCTTTCTTT
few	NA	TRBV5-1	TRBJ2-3	CASRPEPEPDTQYF	TGCGCCAGCAGGCCCGAACCCGAGCCAGATACGCAGTATTTT
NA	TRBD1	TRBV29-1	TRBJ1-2	CSAAPGQGDGYTF	TGCAGCGCCGCCCCCGGACAGGGCGATGGCTACACCTTC
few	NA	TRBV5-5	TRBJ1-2	CASSAEGARTRGGGYTF	TGTGCCAGCAGCGCCGAAGGGGCCAGGACCCGCGGCGGGGGCTACACCTTC
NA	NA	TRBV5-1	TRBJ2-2	CASRRTGELFF	TGCGCCAGCAGGCGGACCGGGGAGCTGTTTTTT
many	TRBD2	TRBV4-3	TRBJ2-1	CASSQDWAGGGASYNEQFF	TGCGCCAGCAGCCAAGATTGGGCTGGCGGGGGGGCCAGTTACAATGAGCAGTTCTTC
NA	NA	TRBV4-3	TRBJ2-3	CASSAHPRPPDTQYF	TGCGCCAGCAGCGCCCACCCTAGGCCTCCAGATACGCAGTATTTT
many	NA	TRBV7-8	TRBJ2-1	CASTISGQSYNEQFF	TGTGCCAGCACCATTTCCGGACAGTCCTACAATGAGCAGTTCTTC
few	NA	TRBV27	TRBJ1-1	CASSTHQFRAEAFF	TGTGCCAGCAGTACCCATCAGTTTAGAGCTGAAGCTTTCTTT
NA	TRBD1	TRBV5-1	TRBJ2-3	CASSFRDRRTDTQYF	TGCGCCAGCAGCTTCCGGGACAGGCGCACAGATACGCAGTATTTT
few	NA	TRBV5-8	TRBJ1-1	CASSYFTGNTEAFF	TGTGCCAGCAGCTATTTCACAGGGAACACTGAAGCTTTCTTT
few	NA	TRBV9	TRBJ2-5	CASSLTPGGETQYF	TGTGCCAGCAGCTTAACGCCTGGGGGTGAGACCCAGTACTTC
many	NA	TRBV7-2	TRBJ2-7	CASSSRGQKSSYEQYF	TGTGCCAGCAGCTCCCGCGGACAGAAGAGCTCCTACGAGCAGTACTTC
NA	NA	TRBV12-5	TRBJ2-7	CASGLSLYEQYF	TGTGCTAGTGGTTTATCCCTCTACGAGCAGTACTTC
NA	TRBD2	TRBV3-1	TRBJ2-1	CASSLLAGAYNEQFF	TGTGCCAGCAGCCTCCTAGCGGGGGCCTACAATGAGCAGTTCTTC
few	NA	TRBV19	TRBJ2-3	CASRRRGYTDTQYF	TGTGCCAGTAGAAGGCGGGGATACACAGATACGCAGTATTTT
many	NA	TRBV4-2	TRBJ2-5	CASSQDGRETQYF	TGTGCCAGCAGCCAAGACGGACGGGAGACCCAGTACTTC
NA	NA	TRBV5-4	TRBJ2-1	CASSRPGEQFF	TGTGCCAGCAGCAGGCCGGGTGAGCAGTTCTTC
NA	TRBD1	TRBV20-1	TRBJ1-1	CSATRQGRVEAFF	TGCAGTGCTACTCGACAGGGAAGGGTGGAAGCTTTCTTT
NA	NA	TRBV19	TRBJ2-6	CASSISGSVFSGANVLTF	TGTGCCAGTAGTATCTCGGGTAGTGTTTTCTCTGGGGCCAACGTCCTGACTTTC
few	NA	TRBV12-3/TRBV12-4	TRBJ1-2	CASSFLPTENYGYTF	TGTGCCAGCAGTTTTCTCCCGACAGAGAACTATGGCTACACCTTC
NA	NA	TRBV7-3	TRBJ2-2	CASSRLLTGELFF	TGTGCCAGCAGCCGATTGCTAACCGGGGAGCTGTTTTTT
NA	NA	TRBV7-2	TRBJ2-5	CASSPTPPGPKETQYF	TGTGCCAGCAGCCCTACCCCCCCGGGCCCTAAGGAGACCCAGTACTTC
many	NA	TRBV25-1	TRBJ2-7	CASSERVPPYEQYF	TGTGCCAGCAGTGAACGGGTCCCACCCTACGAGCAGTACTTC
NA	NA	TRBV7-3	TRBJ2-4	CASSLGGGSAKNIQYF	TGTGCCAGCAGCTTAGGAGGGGGAAGCGCCAAAAACATTCAGTACTTC
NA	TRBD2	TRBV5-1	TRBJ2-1	CASSGSSGGAYNEQFF	TGCGCCAGCAGCGGCTCTAGCGGGGGGGCCTACAATGAGCAGTTCTTC
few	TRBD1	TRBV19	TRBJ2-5	CASSIRTGQETQYF	TGTGCCAGTAGTATCCGGACAGGCCAAGAGACCCAGTACTTC
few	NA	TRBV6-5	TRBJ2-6	CATRLDFSGANVLTF	TGTGCCACCAGACTGGACTTCTCTGGGGCCAACGTCCTGACTTTC
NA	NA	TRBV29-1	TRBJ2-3	CSALTDADTQYF	TGCAGCGCCCTCACGGATGCAGATACGCAGTATTTT